A selection of T cell receptor beta chains follows, all from one sample in a study of cytomegalovirus exposure and HLA in healthy donors. Produced via immunoSEQ multiplex PCR; TCRdb's table is partial and in-frame only. This table holds approximately 120,000 clones, over 75% found once. The sample comprised PBMCs. Receptors were obtained from a woman in her 40s in good health and CMV-seropositive. Both conserved end residues are part of each CDR3. The order of the fields is D gene, V gene, J gene, clone size, CDR3 protein, CDR3 DNA. D genes are given only for firm matches. Only part of the rows carry a size: once, few, many, or a class if the clone is expanded.

-,TRBV11-2,TRBJ1-1,-,CASSLQGGTEAFF,TGTGCCAGCAGCTTACAAGGAGGGACTGAAGCTTTCTTT
TRBD1,TRBV5-1,TRBJ1-3,-,CASSPGQVFSGNTIYF,TGCGCCAGCAGCCCGGGACAGGTTTTCTCTGGAAACACCATATATTTT
TRBD2,TRBV27,TRBJ2-2,once,CAVQRLAGGVSTGELFF,TGTGCCGTTCAAAGGCTAGCGGGAGGGGTTAGCACCGGGGAGCTGTTTTTT
-,TRBV4-1,TRBJ1-5,-,CASSQHLTRGGRTVQPQHF,TGCGCCAGCAGCCAACATCTAACAAGGGGGGGGCGCACAGTTCAGCCCCAGCATTTT
-,TRBV15,TRBJ1-3,-,CATGIGSSGNTIYF,TGTGCCACCGGGATAGGGAGCTCTGGAAACACCATATATTTT
TRBD1,TRBV11-2,TRBJ1-1,once,CASSTDRVVAEAFF,TGTGCCAGCAGCACGGACAGGGTGGTTGCTGAAGCTTTCTTT
-,TRBV10-1,TRBJ2-3,few,CASSDVRRPPGADTQYF,TGCGCCAGCAGTGATGTCCGCAGACCCCCAGGGGCAGATACGCAGTATTTT
-,TRBV6-1,TRBJ1-1,once,CASSERGVSRTNTEAFF,TGTGCCAGCAGTGAACGGGGGGTCTCAAGAACGAACACTGAAGCTTTCTTT
-,TRBV19,TRBJ1-5,once,CASSMSGGQNQPQHF,TGTGCCAGTAGTATGTCAGGCGGGCAAAATCAGCCCCAGCATTTT
-,TRBV5-4,TRBJ1-6,-,CASSLRQSGDSPLHF,TGTGCCAGCAGCTTGAGGCAGTCCGGAGATTCACCCCTCCACTTT
TRBD1,TRBV5-6,TRBJ1-4,-,CASSPRTGGSEKLFF,TGTGCCAGCAGCCCCCGGACAGGGGGCTCCGAAAAACTGTTTTTT
TRBD1,TRBV28,TRBJ2-2,-,CASSLSQGANGELFF,TGTGCCAGCAGTTTATCTCAGGGGGCTAACGGGGAGCTGTTTTTT
-,TRBV9,TRBJ2-4,-,CASSVAAGRDIQYF,TGTGCCAGCAGCGTAGCGGCGGGAAGAGACATTCAGTACTTC
-,TRBV6-1,TRBJ1-5,-,CASSEEGGVGNQPQHF,TGTGCCAGCAGTGAAGAGGGAGGCGTAGGCAATCAGCCCCAGCATTTT
TRBD2,TRBV19,TRBJ2-1,-,CASSIGTSGYNEQFF,TGTGCCAGTAGTATAGGGACTAGCGGATACAATGAGCAGTTCTTC
-,TRBV19,TRBJ1-5,-,CASSNVQGYQPQHF,TGTGCCAGTAGTAACGTCCAGGGGTATCAGCCCCAGCATTTT
TRBD2,TRBV10-3,TRBJ2-3,once,CAISESGLVVSDTQYF,TGTGCCATCAGTGAGTCGGGACTAGTAGTCTCAGATACGCAGTATTTT
-,TRBV5-1,TRBJ2-6,-,CASSLEAGHSGANVLTF,TGCGCCAGCAGCTTGGAGGCAGGCCACTCTGGGGCCAACGTCCTGACTTTC
TRBD2,TRBV29-1,TRBJ2-3,-,CSVVGLAGVDTQYF,TGCAGCGTTGTCGGACTAGCGGGAGTAGATACGCAGTATTTT
-,TRBV7-9,TRBJ1-6,-,CASSTDSRDSPLHF,TGTGCCAGCAGCACCGACAGTAGGGATTCACCCCTCCACTTT
TRBD1,TRBV5-4,TRBJ2-1,-,CASSGQANSYNEQFF,TGTGCCAGCAGCGGACAGGCAAACTCCTACAATGAGCAGTTCTTC
-,TRBV7-9,TRBJ2-1,-,CASSLGEVAANEQFF,TGTGCCAGCAGCTTAGGGGAGGTAGCGGCCAATGAGCAGTTCTTC
TRBD2,TRBV28,TRBJ2-1,-,CASLSGSSPYNEQFF,TGTGCCAGCCTGAGCGGGAGTTCCCCCTACAATGAGCAGTTCTTC
-,TRBV10-1,TRBJ2-2,-,CASQPQGDLGELFF,TGCGCCAGCCAACCACAGGGAGATCTCGGGGAGCTGTTTTTT
TRBD1,TRBV2,TRBJ1-1,few,CASSAQTGENTEAFF,TGTGCCAGCAGTGCGCAGACAGGGGAGAACACTGAAGCTTTCTTT
TRBD1,TRBV4-1,TRBJ1-1,-,CASSQEGGRGSTEAFF,TGCGCCAGCAGCCAAGAAGGGGGCAGGGGGAGTACTGAAGCTTTCTTT
-,TRBV30,TRBJ2-2,once,CAWSSTALVGELFF,TGTGCCTGGAGTTCGACAGCCTTGGTCGGGGAGCTGTTTTTT
TRBD1,TRBV28,TRBJ1-2,-,CASITGGSITYGYTF,TGTGCCAGCATCACAGGGGGCTCTATAACCTATGGCTACACCTTC
TRBD1,TRBV7-6,TRBJ1-5,-,CASSLGTGGNQPQHF,TGTGCCAGCAGCTTAGGGACAGGGGGGAATCAGCCCCAGCATTTT
-,TRBV5-1,TRBJ1-2,-,CASSWRQGGGYTF,TGCGCCAGCAGCTGGCGCCAGGGCGGTGGCTACACCTTC
-,TRBV5-1,TRBJ2-3,-,CASSSPSGTDTQYF,TGCGCCAGCAGCTCCCCTAGCGGCACAGATACGCAGTATTTT
TRBD2,TRBV30,TRBJ2-5,few,CAWSVGLAGALETQYF,TGTGCCTGGAGTGTAGGGCTAGCGGGAGCTCTTGAGACCCAGTACTTC
-,TRBV2,TRBJ1-1,-,CASSARMNTEAFF,TGTGCCAGCAGTGCCCGTATGAACACTGAAGCTTTCTTT
-,TRBV5-4,TRBJ2-2,-,CASSLGRGNTGELFF,TGTGCCAGCAGCTTGGGGCGGGGGAACACCGGGGAGCTGTTTTTT
TRBD1,TRBV28,TRBJ1-5,-,CASSLSQGARGNQPQHF,TGTGCCAGCAGTTTATCCCAGGGGGCGCGGGGCAATCAGCCCCAGCATTTT
TRBD2,TRBV20-1,TRBJ2-5,-,CSAGGEETQYF,TGCAGTGCGGGGGGGGAAGAGACCCAGTACTTC
-,TRBV15,TRBJ1-4,few,CATSRGGTNEKLFF,TGTGCCACCAGCAGAGGGGGCACTAATGAAAAACTGTTTTTT
-,TRBV5-5,TRBJ2-1,-,CASSSGDRYTSEQFF,TGTGCCAGCAGCTCGGGGGACAGATATACAAGTGAGCAGTTCTTC
TRBD2,TRBV29-1,TRBJ2-5,few,CSVGHRRGGEQYF,TGCAGCGTTGGACATAGACGGGGGGGGGAGCAGTACTTC
TRBD2,TRBV13,TRBJ2-1,-,CASSWGLASVRALEQFF,TGTGCCAGCAGCTGGGGACTAGCGTCGGTAAGGGCACTTGAGCAGTTCTTC
-,TRBV10-2,TRBJ2-7,-,CASKGLANYEQYF,TGCGCCAGCAAAGGGCTAGCGAATTACGAGCAGTACTTC
TRBD2,TRBV2,TRBJ2-3,once,CASSARLAGGDTQYF,TGTGCCAGCAGTGCACGACTAGCGGGTGGAGATACGCAGTATTTT
-,TRBV16,TRBJ1-1,-,CASSHGHSGTEAFF,TGTGCCAGCAGCCATGGACACTCGGGCACTGAAGCTTTCTTT
-,TRBV5-1,TRBJ1-1,-,CASSDGRVETEAFF,TGCGCCAGCAGCGACGGCAGGGTAGAGACTGAAGCTTTCTTT
TRBD1,TRBV10-2,TRBJ2-7,-,CASSRQGAGYEQYF,TGCGCCAGCAGTCGACAGGGGGCGGGGTACGAGCAGTACTTC
TRBD2,TRBV28,TRBJ2-7,-,CASIPTGTSGASYEQYF,TGTGCCAGCATCCCGACAGGGACTAGCGGAGCATCCTACGAGCAGTACTTC
TRBD1,TRBV6-1,TRBJ2-2,-,CASKGQTNTGELFF,TGTGCCAGCAAGGGACAGACGAACACCGGGGAGCTGTTTTTT
-,TRBV4-2,TRBJ1-4,-,CASSQEGGYEKLFF,TGTGCCAGCAGCCAAGAAGGCGGGTATGAAAAACTGTTTTTT
-,TRBV19,TRBJ1-1,few,CASNIGEGTEAFF,TGTGCCAGTAACATCGGGGAAGGGACTGAAGCTTTCTTT
-,TRBV19,TRBJ2-1,-,CASSIRQGRAGNEQFF,TGTGCCAGTAGTATCCGACAGGGGAGGGCTGGCAATGAGCAGTTCTTC
TRBD1,TRBV2,TRBJ2-7,-,CASSEPEDRTSSYEQYF,TGTGCCAGCAGTGAACCCGAGGACAGGACGAGCTCCTACGAGCAGTACTTC
-,TRBV19,TRBJ2-7,-,CASSSGAHPNSYEQYF,TGTGCCAGTAGTTCAGGGGCCCATCCAAATTCCTACGAGCAGTACTTC
TRBD1,TRBV29-1,TRBJ2-7,-,CSVKSTGAPLGEQYF,TGCAGCGTTAAATCGACAGGGGCGCCTCTAGGGGAGCAGTACTTC
-,TRBV7-9,TRBJ1-4,-,CASSPPLGGREKLFF,TGTGCCAGCAGCCCCCCCCTCGGCGGGCGGGAAAAACTGTTTTTT
-,TRBV28,TRBJ2-3,-,CASSLGTSLTDTQYF,TGTGCCAGCAGTTTAGGGACTTCGCTCACAGATACGCAGTATTTT
-,TRBV7-3,TRBJ2-3,-,CASSLRGVTDTQYF,TGTGCCAGCAGCTTACGGGGTGTCACAGATACGCAGTATTTT